This TCR beta chain was sequenced for a study of patients and donors after allogeneic stem cell transplantation. Trimming removed 6 bases from V and 2 bases from J; junction bases left unmatched: 10. Germline CDR1 DFQATT, CDR2 SNEGSKA (reference sequence). The CDR3 is 15 residues long. TCRdb redid the calling of the RT-PCR reads with MiXCR, one entry per CDR3 protein. This sample yields a few hundred thousand distinct CDR3 sequences, of which over 30% are seen a single time; 11% belongs to the top ten. This chain uses TRBV20-1 with TRBJ1-5; TRBD1 agrees at 7 bases. The sequenced material came from blood, either unsorted or a sorted T cell fraction (not recorded which). The receptor comes from a human donor who was either an allogeneic HSCT recipient or a stem cell or donor lymphocyte infusion donor (not recorded which). It is not recorded whose cells these are; they may come from a transplant donor. Here the CDR3 DNA reads TGCAGTGCAGGACCGCCCGGGACAGGCAATCAGCCCCAGCATTTT. Residues: CSAGPPGTGNQPQHF.